Listed below are T cell receptor beta chains from one sample, sequenced in a study of cytomegalovirus exposure and HLA in healthy donors. The repertoire was sequenced with immunoSEQ multiplex PCR; TCRdb's copy has only in-frame clones and lacks some. Among roughly 230,000 clones listed, 85% to 95% were seen once. Specimen: PBMCs. These receptors all come from a girl aged 2-10 years in good health and CMV-seronegative. CDR3s include the opening cysteine and the closing phenylalanine or tryptophan. Fields, in order: V gene, CDR3 length, CDR3 protein.

v_gene: TRBV28; len: 15; CDR3aa: CASRSLSGGPYEQYF
v_gene: TRBV27; len: 15; CDR3aa: CASSLSGRGREKLFF
v_gene: TRBV18; len: 16; CDR3aa: CASSRGLAGETGELFF
v_gene: TRBV4-1; len: 18; CDR3aa: CASSQDRPDRVFSDEQFF
v_gene: TRBV7-9; len: 18; CDR3aa: CASSLGLLQGAKVNEQFF
v_gene: TRBV27; len: 17; CDR3aa: CASSLSKARTYNSPLHF
v_gene: TRBV30; len: 12; CDR3aa: CAWRGGGDTQYF
v_gene: TRBV19; len: 13; CDR3aa: CASSITGNTEAFF
v_gene: TRBV5-6; len: 16; CDR3aa: CASTLHGTSGWETQYF
v_gene: TRBV28; len: 16; CDR3aa: CASSPETGASYNEQFF
v_gene: TRBV29-1; len: 11; CDR3aa: CSVASPQEAFF
v_gene: TRBV10-3; len: 14; CDR3aa: CAIREQGQDYGYTF
v_gene: TRBV5-1; len: 16; CDR3aa: CASSLWGQTSYNEQFF
v_gene: TRBV27; len: 19; CDR3aa: CASRPRGTGEISYNSPLHF
v_gene: TRBV4-1; len: 15; CDR3aa: CASSHQTGVFYGYTF
v_gene: TRBV6-8; len: 20; CDR3aa: CASSLRSGETEARYTDTQYF
v_gene: TRBV5-8; len: 14; CDR3aa: CASSLEGGNAEAFF
v_gene: TRBV7-3; len: 13; CDR3aa: CASSLTGGTEAFF
v_gene: TRBV11-2; len: 14; CDR3aa: CASSLTTGENTIYF
v_gene: TRBV19; len: 17; CDR3aa: CASTLTGHPRYTGELFF
v_gene: TRBV9; len: 13; CDR3aa: CASSPGVGYEQYF
v_gene: TRBV6-5; len: 15; CDR3aa: CASSYSGASGNTIYF